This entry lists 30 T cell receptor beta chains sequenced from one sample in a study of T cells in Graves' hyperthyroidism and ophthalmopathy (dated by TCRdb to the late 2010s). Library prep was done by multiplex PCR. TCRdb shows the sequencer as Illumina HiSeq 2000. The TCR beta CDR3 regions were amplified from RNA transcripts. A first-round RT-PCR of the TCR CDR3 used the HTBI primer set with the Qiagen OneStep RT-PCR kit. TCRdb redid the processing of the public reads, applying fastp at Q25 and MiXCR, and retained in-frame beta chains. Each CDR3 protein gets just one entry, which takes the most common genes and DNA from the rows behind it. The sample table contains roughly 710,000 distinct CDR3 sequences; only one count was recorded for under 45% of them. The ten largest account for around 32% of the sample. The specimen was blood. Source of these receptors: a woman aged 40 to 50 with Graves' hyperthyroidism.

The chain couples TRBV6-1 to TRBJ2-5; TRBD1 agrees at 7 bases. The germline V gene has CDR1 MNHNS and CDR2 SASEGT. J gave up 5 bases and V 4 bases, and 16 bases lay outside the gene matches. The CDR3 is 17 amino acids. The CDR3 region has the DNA TGTGCCAGCAGTGGCCGAACAGGGGTGGTTGGATTCGAGACCCAGTACTTC. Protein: CASSGRTGVVGFETQYF.

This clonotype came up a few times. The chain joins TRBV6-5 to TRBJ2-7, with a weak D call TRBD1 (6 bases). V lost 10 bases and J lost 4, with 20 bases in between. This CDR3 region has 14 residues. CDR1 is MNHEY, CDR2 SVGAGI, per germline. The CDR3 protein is CAIAKAGALYEQYF. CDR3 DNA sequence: TGTGCCATCGCCAAGGCAGGGGCTCTTTACGAGCAGTACTTC.

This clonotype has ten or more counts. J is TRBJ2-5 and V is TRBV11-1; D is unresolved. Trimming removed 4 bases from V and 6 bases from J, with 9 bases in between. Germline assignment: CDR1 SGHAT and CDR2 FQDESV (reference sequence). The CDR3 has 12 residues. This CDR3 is CASSSEGKTQYF. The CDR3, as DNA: TGTGCCAGCAGCTCAGAAGGGAAGACCCAGTACTTC.

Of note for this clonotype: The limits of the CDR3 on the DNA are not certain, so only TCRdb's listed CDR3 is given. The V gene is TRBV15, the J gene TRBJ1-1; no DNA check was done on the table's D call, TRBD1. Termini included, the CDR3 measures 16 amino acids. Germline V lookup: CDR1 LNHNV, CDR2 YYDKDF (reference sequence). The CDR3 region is CATSRDWGGGATETFF.

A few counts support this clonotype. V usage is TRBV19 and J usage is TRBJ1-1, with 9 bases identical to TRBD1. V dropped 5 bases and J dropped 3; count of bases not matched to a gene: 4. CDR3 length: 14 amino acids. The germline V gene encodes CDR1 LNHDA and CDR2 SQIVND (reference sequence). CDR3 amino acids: CASSRDRDDTEAFF. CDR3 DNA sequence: TGTGCCAGTAGTCGGGACAGGGACGACACTGAAGCTTTCTTT.

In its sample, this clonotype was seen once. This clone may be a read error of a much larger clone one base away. The CDR3, as DNA: TGTGCCAGCGGCCCCGGGGCTGCAGAGCAGTACTTC. This sequence encodes CASGPGAAEQYF. This chain uses TRBV6-5 with TRBJ2-7; tentatively, D is TRBD1 or TRBD2 (5 bases each). CDR3 size: 12 residues. CDR1 and CDR2 from the germline V gene are MNHEY and SVGAGI. V lost 8 bases, J lost 7 bases, and 15 bases lay in between.

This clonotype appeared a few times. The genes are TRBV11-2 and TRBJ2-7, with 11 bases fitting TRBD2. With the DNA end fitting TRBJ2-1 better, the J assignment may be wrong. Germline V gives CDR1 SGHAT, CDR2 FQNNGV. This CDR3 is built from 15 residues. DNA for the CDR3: TGTGCCAGCAGCTTCGGGACTAGCGGATACAATGAGCAGTTCTTC. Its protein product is CASSFGTSGYNEQFF.

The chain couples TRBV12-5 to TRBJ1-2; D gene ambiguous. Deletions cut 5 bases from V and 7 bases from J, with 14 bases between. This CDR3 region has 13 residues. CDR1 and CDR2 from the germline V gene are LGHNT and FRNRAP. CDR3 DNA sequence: TGTGCTAGTGGTCCAGATCCTCGGGCTGGCTACACCTTC. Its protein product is CASGPDPRAGYTF. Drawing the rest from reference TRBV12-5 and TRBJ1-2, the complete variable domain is DARVTQTPRHKVTEMGQEVTMRCQPILGHNTVFWYRQTMMQGLELLAYFRNRAPLDDSGMPKDRFSAEMPDATLATLKIQPSEPRDSAVYFCASGPDPRAGYTFGSGTRLTVV.

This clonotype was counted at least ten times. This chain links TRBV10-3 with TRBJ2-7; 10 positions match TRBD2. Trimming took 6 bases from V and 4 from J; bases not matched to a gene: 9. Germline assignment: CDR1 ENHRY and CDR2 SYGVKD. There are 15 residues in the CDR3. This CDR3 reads CAISAGLADSYEQYF. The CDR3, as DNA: TGTGCCATCAGCGCAGGACTAGCGGACTCATACGAGCAGTACTTC.

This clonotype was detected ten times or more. The CDR3 is CASSTAGQLARTPLHF. The CDR3 DNA follows: TGTGCCAGTAGTACTGCGGGACAGCTAGCCCGGACACCCCTCCACTTT. The chain employs TRBV19 and TRBJ1-6; 7 positions match TRBD1. V trimming: 4 bases; J trimming: 11 bases; junction bases outside the gene matches: 14. There are 16 residues in the CDR3. CDR1 LNHDA and CDR2 SQIVND come from the germline V gene (reference sequence).

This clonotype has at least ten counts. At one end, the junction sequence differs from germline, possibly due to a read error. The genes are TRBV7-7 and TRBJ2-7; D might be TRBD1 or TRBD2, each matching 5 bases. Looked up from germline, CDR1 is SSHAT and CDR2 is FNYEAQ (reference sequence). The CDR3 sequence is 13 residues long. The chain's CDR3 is CASSLAMQDKQYF. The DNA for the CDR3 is TGTGCTAGCAGCTTAGCGATGCAGGACAAGCAGTACTTC.

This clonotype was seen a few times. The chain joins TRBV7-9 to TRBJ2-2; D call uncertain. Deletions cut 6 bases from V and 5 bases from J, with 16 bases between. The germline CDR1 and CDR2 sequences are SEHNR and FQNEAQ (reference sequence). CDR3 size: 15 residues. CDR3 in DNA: TGTGCCAGCAGACCTTCGGGCAGGAATACCGGGGAGCTGTTTTTT. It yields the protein CASRPSGRNTGELFF.

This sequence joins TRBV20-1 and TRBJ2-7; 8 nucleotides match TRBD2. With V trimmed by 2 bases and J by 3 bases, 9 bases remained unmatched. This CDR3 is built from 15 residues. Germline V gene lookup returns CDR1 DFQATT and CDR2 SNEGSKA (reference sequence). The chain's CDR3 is CSARPTSAGYYEQYF. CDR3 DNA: TGCAGTGCTAGACCGACTAGCGCGGGTTACTACGAGCAGTACTTC.

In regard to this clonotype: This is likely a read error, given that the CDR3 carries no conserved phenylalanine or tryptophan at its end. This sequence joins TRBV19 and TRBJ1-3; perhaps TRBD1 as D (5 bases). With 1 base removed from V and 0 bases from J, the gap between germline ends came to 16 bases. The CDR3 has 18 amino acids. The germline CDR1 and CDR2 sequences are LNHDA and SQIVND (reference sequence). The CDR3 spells CASSIVGADFISGNTIYL. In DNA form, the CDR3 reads TGTGCCAGTAGTATAGTCGGGGCTGACTTCATCTCTGGAAACACCATATATCTT.

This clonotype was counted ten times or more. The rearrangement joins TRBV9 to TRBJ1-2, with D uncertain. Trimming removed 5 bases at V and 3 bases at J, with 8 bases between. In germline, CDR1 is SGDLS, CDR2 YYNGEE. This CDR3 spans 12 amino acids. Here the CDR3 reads CASRRGDYGYTF. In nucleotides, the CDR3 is TGTGCCAGCAGGCGGGGAGACTATGGCTACACCTTC.

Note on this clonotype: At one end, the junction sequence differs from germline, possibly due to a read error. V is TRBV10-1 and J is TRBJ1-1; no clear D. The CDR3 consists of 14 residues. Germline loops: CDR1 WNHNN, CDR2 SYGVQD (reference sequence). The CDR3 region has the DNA TGCGCCAGCAGTGAGGAATTCGGGAACTCTGAAGCTTTCTTT. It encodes CASSEEFGNSEAFF.

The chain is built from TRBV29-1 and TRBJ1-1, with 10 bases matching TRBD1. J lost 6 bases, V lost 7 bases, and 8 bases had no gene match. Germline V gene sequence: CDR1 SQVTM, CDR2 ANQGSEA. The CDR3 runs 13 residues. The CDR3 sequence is CSAQGQGSAEAFF. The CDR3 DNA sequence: TGCAGCGCCCAGGGACAGGGGAGTGCTGAAGCTTTCTTT.

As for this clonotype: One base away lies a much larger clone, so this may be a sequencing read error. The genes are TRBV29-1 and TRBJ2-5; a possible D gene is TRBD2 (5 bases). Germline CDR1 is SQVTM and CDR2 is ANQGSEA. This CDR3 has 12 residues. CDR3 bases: TGCAGCGTCCTAGCTTTACAAGGGACCCAGTACTTC. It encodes CSVLALQGTQYF.

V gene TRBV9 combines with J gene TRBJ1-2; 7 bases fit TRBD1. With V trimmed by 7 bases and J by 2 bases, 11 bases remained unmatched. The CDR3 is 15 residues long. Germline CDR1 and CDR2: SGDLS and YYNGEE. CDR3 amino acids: CASSPPGTDNYGYTF. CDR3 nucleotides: TGTGCCAGCTCACCCCCCGGGACAGACAACTATGGCTACACCTTC.

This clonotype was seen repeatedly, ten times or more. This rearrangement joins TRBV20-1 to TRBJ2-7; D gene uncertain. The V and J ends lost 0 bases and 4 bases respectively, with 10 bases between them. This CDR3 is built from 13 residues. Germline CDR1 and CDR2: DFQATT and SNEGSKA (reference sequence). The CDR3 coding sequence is TGCAGTGCTAGAGATGATACCCAATACGAGCAGTACTTC. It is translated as CSARDDTQYEQYF.

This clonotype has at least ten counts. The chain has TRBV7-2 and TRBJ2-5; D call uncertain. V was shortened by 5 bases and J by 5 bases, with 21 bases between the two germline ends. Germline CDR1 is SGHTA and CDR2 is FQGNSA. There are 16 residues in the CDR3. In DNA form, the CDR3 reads TGTGCCAGCAGCCCCTACCTTGTTCAGGTTGGGGAGACCCAGTACTTC. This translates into CASSPYLVQVGETQYF.

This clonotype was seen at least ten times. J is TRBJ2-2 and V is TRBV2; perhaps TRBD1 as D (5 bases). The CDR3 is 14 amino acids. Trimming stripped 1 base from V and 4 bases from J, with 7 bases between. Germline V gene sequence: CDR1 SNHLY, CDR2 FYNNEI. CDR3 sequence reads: CASSEVGATGELFF. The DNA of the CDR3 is TGTGCCAGCAGTGAAGTAGGGGCCACCGGGGAGCTGTTTTTT.

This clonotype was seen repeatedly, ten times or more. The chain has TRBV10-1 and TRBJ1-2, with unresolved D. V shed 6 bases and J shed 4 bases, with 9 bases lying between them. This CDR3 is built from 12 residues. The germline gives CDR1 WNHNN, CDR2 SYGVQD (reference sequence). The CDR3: CASRKKAYGYTF. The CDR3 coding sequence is TGCGCCAGCAGGAAAAAGGCCTATGGCTACACCTTC.

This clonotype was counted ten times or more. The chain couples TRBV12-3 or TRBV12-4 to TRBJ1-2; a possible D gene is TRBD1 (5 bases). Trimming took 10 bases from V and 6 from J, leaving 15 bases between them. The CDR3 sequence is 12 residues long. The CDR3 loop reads CAIARRGNGYTF. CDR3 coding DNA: TGTGCCATCGCCCGGCGGGGGAATGGCTACACCTTC.

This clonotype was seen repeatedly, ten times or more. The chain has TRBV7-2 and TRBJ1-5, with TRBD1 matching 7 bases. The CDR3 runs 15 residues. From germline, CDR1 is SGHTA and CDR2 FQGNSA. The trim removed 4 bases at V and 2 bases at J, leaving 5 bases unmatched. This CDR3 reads CASSYQGGGNQPQHF. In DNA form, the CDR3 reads TGTGCCAGCAGCTACCAGGGGGGGGGCAATCAGCCCCAGCATTTT.

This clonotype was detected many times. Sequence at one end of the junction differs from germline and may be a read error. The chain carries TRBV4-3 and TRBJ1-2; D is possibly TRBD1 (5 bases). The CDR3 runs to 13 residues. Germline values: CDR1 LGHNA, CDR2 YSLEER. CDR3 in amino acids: CASSQDTVGTPSF. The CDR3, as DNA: TGCGCCAGCAGCCAAGATACAGTCGGGACCCCTTCGTTC.

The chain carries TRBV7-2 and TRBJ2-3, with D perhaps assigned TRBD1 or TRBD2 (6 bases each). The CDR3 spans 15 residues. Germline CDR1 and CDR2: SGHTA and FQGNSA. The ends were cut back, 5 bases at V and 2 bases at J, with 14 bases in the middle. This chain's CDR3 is CASSRQDYVTDTQYF. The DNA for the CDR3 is TGTGCCAGCAGCCGACAGGACTATGTCACAGATACGCAGTATTTT.

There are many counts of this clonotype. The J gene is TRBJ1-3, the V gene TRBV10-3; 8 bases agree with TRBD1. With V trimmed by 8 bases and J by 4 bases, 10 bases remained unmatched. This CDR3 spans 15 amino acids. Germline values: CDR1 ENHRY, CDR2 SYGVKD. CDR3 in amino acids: CAIGYPDRAGNTIYF. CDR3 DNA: TGTGCCATCGGGTACCCGGACAGGGCGGGAAACACCATATATTTT.

This CDR3 is CASSRRGQGISGNTIYF. In DNA form, the CDR3 reads TGTGCCAGCAGTAGGAGAGGACAGGGAATCTCCGGAAACACCATATATTTT. The chain recombines TRBV28 with TRBJ1-3; 8 bases are shared with TRBD1. The CDR3 length is 17 residues. V lost 5 bases, J lost 4 bases, and 13 bases stayed unmatched. Germline values: CDR1 MDHEN, CDR2 SYDVKM.

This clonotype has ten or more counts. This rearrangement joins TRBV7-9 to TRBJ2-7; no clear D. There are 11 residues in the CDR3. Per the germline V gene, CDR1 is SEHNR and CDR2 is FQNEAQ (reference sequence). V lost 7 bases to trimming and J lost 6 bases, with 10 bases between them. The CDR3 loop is CASKFLTEQYF. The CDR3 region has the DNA TGTGCCAGCAAATTCTTGACCGAGCAGTACTTC.